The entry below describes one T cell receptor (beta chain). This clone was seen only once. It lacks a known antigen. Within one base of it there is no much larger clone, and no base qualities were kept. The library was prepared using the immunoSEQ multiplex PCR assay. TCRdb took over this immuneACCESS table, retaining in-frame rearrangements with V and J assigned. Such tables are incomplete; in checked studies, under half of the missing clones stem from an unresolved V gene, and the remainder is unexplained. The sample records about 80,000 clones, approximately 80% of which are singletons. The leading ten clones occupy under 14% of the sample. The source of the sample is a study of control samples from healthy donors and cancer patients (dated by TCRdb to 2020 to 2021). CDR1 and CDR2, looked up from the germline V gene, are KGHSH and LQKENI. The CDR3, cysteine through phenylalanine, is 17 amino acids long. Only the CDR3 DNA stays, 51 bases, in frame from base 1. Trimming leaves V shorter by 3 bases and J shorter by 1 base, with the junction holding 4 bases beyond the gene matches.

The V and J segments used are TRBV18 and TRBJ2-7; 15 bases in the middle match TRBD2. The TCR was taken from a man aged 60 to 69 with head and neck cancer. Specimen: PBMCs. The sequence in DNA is TGTGCCAGCTCACCTCCGGGACTAGCGGGAGGATCCTACGAGCAGTACTTC. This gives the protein CASSPPGLAGGSYEQYF.